The 18 T cell receptor beta chains reported below all come from one sample, sequenced in a study of cytomegalovirus exposure and HLA in healthy donors. The study ran its PCR with 60 Vbeta and 13 Jbeta primers. TCRdb keeps only in-frame clones here, not all; method: immunoSEQ multiplex PCR. The sample carries under 80,000 clones, roughly 65% recorded once. Sequencing was carried out using PBMCs. Every receptor here comes from a woman aged 25 to 39 in good health and CMV-seronegative.

The chain is built from TRBV15 and TRBJ2-3; TRBD2 matches at 12 bases. Germline CDR1 reads LNHNV; CDR2 reads YYDKDF (reference sequence). Losses at the gene ends were 9 bases for V and 3 bases for J; bases not matched to a gene: 4. The CDR3 consists of 14 residues. The CDR3 nucleotides read TGTGCCACTACCACTAGCGGGGGGACAGATACGCAGTATTTT. This gives the protein CATTTSGGTDTQYF.

The chain combines TRBV30 with TRBJ1-2; 8 nucleotides line up with TRBD1. The CDR3 consists of 12 residues. After removal of 3 bases from V and 7 bases from J, the junction contained 4 bases not matched to a gene. The germline gives CDR1 GTSNPN, CDR2 SVGIG (reference sequence). In DNA, the CDR3 is TGTGCCTGGAGCCAGGGGGCCCGTGGCTACACCTTC. This gives the protein CAWSQGARGYTF.

The rearrangement links TRBV7-2 to TRBJ2-5, with 13 bases lining up with TRBD2. This CDR3 is 17 amino acids long. Unmatched junction bases numbered 9, after V lost 5 bases and J lost 3 bases. CDR1 and CDR2 from the germline V gene are SGHTA and FQGNSA. CDR3 protein: CASSDGLAGVGKETQYF. In DNA form, the CDR3 reads TGTGCCAGCAGCGACGGACTAGCGGGGGTCGGAAAAGAGACCCAGTACTTC. The whole variable domain, remainder taken from reference TRBV7-2 and TRBJ2-5, is GAGVSQSPSNKVTEKGKDVELRCDPISGHTALYWYRQSLGQGLEFLIYFQGNSAPDKSGLPSDRFSAERTGGSVSTLTIQRTQQEDSAVYLCASSDGLAGVGKETQYFGPGTRLLVL.

This clone was seen a few times. This chain uses TRBV6-1 with TRBJ1-5; D perhaps matches TRBD1 (5 bases). CDR1 is MNHNS, CDR2 SASEGT, per germline. This CDR3 comprises 13 residues. Trimming removed 6 bases at V and 9 bases at J, with 15 bases between. The CDR3 bases are TGTGCCAGCAGCGGGGGGAGAGAGGGGCCCCAGCATTTT. Protein product: CASSGGREGPQHF.

V gene TRBV27 combines with J gene TRBJ1-3; 7 bases line up with TRBD1. The CDR3 has 16 residues. Trimming removed 6 bases from V and 0 bases from J; junction bases left unmatched: 8. Looked up from germline, CDR1 is MNHEY and CDR2 is SMNVEV (reference sequence). CDR3 amino acids: CASRTNRGLSGNTIYF. The CDR3 region has the DNA TGTGCCAGCAGAACAAACAGGGGTCTCTCTGGAAACACCATATATTTT.

The V gene is TRBV7-9, the J gene TRBJ2-3; no firm D call. Germline loops: CDR1 SEHNR, CDR2 FQNEAQ (reference sequence). CDR3 size: 13 residues. Trimming took off 9 bases at V and 0 bases at J, with 10 bases between the two ends. This CDR3 reads CASTVLSTDTQYF. The CDR3 region has the DNA TGTGCCAGTACAGTGCTTAGCACAGATACGCAGTATTTT. The whole variable domain, filled in from reference TRBV7-9 and TRBJ2-3, reads DTGVSQNPRHKITKRGQNVTFRCDPISEHNRLYWYRQTLGQGPEFLTYFQNEAQLEKSRLLSDRFSAERPKGSFSTLEIQRTEQGDSAMYLCASTVLSTDTQYFGPGTRLTVL.

The chain is built from TRBV5-1 and TRBJ2-3; 14 bases match TRBD2. The CDR3 length is 17 residues. Germline lookup yields CDR1 SGHRS and CDR2 YFSETQ. V dropped 4 bases and J dropped 3; count of bases not matched to a gene: 7. The CDR3 region has the DNA TGCGCCAGCAGCGGGAGGACTAGCGGGGGGTTTACAGATACGCAGTATTTT. Protein product: CASSGRTSGGFTDTQYF.

This clone was seen just once. V is TRBV6-1 and J is TRBJ2-7; 8 bases map to TRBD2. There are 15 residues in the CDR3. Germline assignment: CDR1 MNHNS and CDR2 SASEGT. V trimming: 5 bases; J trimming: 2 bases; junction bases outside the gene matches: 8. CDR3 region: CASSRGSGTPYEQYF. CDR3 coding DNA: TGTGCCAGCAGTCGCGGTAGCGGGACCCCCTACGAGCAGTACTTC.

Details on this clone: One end of the junction fails to match germline, which may point to a read error. The chain carries TRBV7-9 and TRBJ2-7; 11 bases are shared with TRBD2. Per the germline V gene, CDR1 is SEHNR and CDR2 is FQNEAQ (reference sequence). The CDR3 is made up of 15 amino acids. The CDR3 nucleotides are TGTTCCAGCAGTCTAGCGGGGGGTAACACCTACGAGCAGTACTTC. Protein: CSSSLAGGNTYEQYF.

The rearrangement uses TRBV28 and TRBJ1-6; D unclear. This CDR3 contains 12 residues. Trimming stripped 6 bases from V and 7 bases from J, with 7 bases between. From germline, CDR1 is MDHEN and CDR2 SYDVKM. Here the CDR3 DNA reads TGTGCCAGCAGCCGCGTCAATTCACCCCTCCACTTT. Its protein product is CASSRVNSPLHF.

The V call is TRBV5-6, the J call TRBJ1-1; D gene uncertain. V was pared by 0 bases and J by 3 bases, with 9 bases between. From germline, CDR1 is SGHDT and CDR2 YYEEEE. This CDR3 is 14 amino acids long. CDR3 sequence: CASSLGIGDTEAFF. CDR3 DNA sequence: TGTGCCAGCAGCTTGGGGATCGGGGACACTGAAGCTTTCTTT.

This clone came up once. This chain joins TRBV19 and TRBJ2-1; D might be TRBD1 (6 bases). Germline lookup yields CDR1 LNHDA and CDR2 SQIVND (reference sequence). V was trimmed by 3 bases and J by 5 bases, leaving 17 bases between them. This CDR3 has 16 residues. CDR3 nucleotides: TGTGCCAGTAGTATCCCTACAGGGCTTCAGGACAATGAGCAGTTCTTC. It encodes CASSIPTGLQDNEQFF.

The J gene is TRBJ2-5, the V gene TRBV7-2; 8 bases are shared with TRBD1. CDR3 size: 14 residues. Looked up from germline, CDR1 is SGHTA and CDR2 is FQGNSA. The junction had 3 bases not matched to a gene; V was cut back by 5 bases and J by 1 base. This CDR3 is CASSPGGPQETQYF. DNA for the CDR3: TGTGCCAGCAGCCCAGGGGGCCCCCAAGAGACCCAGTACTTC.

This clone came up a few times. The CDR3 nucleotides read TGTGCCTGGAGTGCGGACAGAAACTATGGCTACACCTTC. This codes for CAWSADRNYGYTF. J is TRBJ1-2 and V is TRBV30; the D gene is possibly TRBD1 (6 bases). From germline, CDR1 is GTSNPN and CDR2 SVGIG (reference sequence). CDR3 length: 13 amino acids. Between the trimmed V and J ends, which lost 1 base and 2 bases, there was a span of 8 bases. The whole variable domain, remainder taken from reference TRBV30 and TRBJ1-2, is SQTIHQWPATLVQPVGSPLSLECTVEGTSNPNLYWYRQAAGRGLQLLFYSVGIGQISSEVPQNLSASRPQDRQFILSSKKLLLSDSGFYLCAWSADRNYGYTFGSGTRLTVV.

This chain uses TRBV11-2 with TRBJ1-2; 7 bases align to TRBD1. Looked up from germline, CDR1 is SGHAT and CDR2 is FQNNGV. V lost 1 base and J lost 4; bases outside the gene matches: 6. This CDR3 has 15 amino acids. The CDR3 DNA is TGTGCCAGCAGCTTAGTGTCAGGGGGAGGCTATGGCTACACCTTC. It yields the protein CASSLVSGGGYGYTF.

This clone was counted a few times. The V gene is TRBV10-2, the J gene TRBJ1-2, with D tentatively TRBD1 (6 bases). CDR1 and CDR2 from the germline V gene are WSHSY and SAAADI. Trimming took 5 bases from V and 4 from J, leaving 11 bases between them. The CDR3 extends over 13 amino acids. The CDR3 loop reads CASSTTGPYGYTF. CDR3 sequence (DNA): TGCGCCAGCAGTACAACAGGGCCCTATGGCTACACCTTC.

V is TRBV5-4 and J is TRBJ1-2, with TRBD1 as a possible D gene (5 bases). CDR1 and CDR2 from the germline V gene are SGHNT and YYREEE (reference sequence). The V end lost 0 bases, the J end lost 4 bases, and 13 bases lay between the germline ends. This CDR3 is built from 15 residues. The CDR3 loop reads CASSLDPETAYGYTF. Here the CDR3 DNA reads TGTGCCAGCAGCTTGGATCCGGAGACAGCCTATGGCTACACCTTC.

The chain is built from TRBV4-3 and TRBJ1-2; possible D gene TRBD1, 5 bases. Trimming left V 0 bases short and J 5 bases short, with 7 bases between. The length of the CDR3 is 13 residues. The germline CDR1 and CDR2 sequences are LGHNA and YSLEER. CDR3 residues: CASSQDPGYGYTF. CDR3 in DNA: TGCGCCAGCAGCCAAGATCCAGGGTATGGCTACACCTTC.